What follows are 23 T cell receptor beta chains derived from one specimen sequenced in a study of blood T cell repertoires in COVID-19. Clones were sequenced by immunoSEQ multiplex PCR, and TCRdb holds only the in-frame ones, with some missing. This table has about 89,000 clones, less than 95% appearing once. Sequenced sample: peripheral blood. The source of these receptors is a human donor with active COVID-19. The donor label of this sample is uncertain.

This clone was found a few times. The chain is built from TRBV2 and TRBJ2-7, with TRBD2 matching over 8 bases. Germline V CDR1 and CDR2: SNHLY, FYNNEI. CDR3 size: 12 residues. V shed 8 bases and J 4 bases; nucleotides not matched to a gene: 4. The DNA of the CDR3 is TGTGCCAGCCCCGGGGGGGGGTACGAGCAGTACTTC. Protein sequence: CASPGGGYEQYF. Full variable domain (missing parts from reference TRBV2 and TRBJ2-7): EPEVTQTPSHQVTQMGQEVILRCVPISNHLYFYWYRQILGQKVEFLVSFYNNEISEKSEIFDDQFSVERPDGSNFTLKIRSTKLEDSAMYFCASPGGGYEQYFGPGTRLTVT.

This chain joins TRBV6-2 or TRBV6-3 and TRBJ1-2, with TRBD1 identical over 7 bases. CDR1 MNHEY and CDR2 SVGEGT come from the germline V gene. The junction had 13 bases not matched to a gene; V was cut back by 4 bases and J by 5 bases. This CDR3 is built from 16 residues. CDR3 in DNA: TGTGCCAGCAGTTCCGTCGTAACCGGGACAGCGTATGGCTACACCTTC. Translating it yields CASSSVVTGTAYGYTF.

The V gene is TRBV4-1, the J gene TRBJ1-6; D remains ambiguous. The CDR3 runs to 18 residues. Looked up from germline, CDR1 is MGHRA and CDR2 is YSYEKL. The V and J ends lost 1 base and 2 bases respectively, with 15 bases between them. The CDR3 region has the DNA TGCGCCAGCAGCCAAGTAACCCTAGCCCGGGCCTATAATTCACCCCTCCACTTT. Translated: CASSQVTLARAYNSPLHF.

This clone was observed once. The V call is TRBV5-1, the J call TRBJ1-1; weak D call: TRBD1 (5 bases). V lost 7 bases and J lost 5, with 15 bases in between. The CDR3 contains 13 residues. Germline V gene sequence: CDR1 SGHRS, CDR2 YFSETQ. For the CDR3, the DNA is TGCGCCAGCGCTTACGGGAGGGGTACTGAAGCTTTCTTT. It encodes CASAYGRGTEAFF.

The chain joins TRBV4-3 to TRBJ1-6; a possible D gene is TRBD1 (5 bases). This CDR3 region has 15 residues. Germline values: CDR1 LGHNA, CDR2 YSLEER. V lost 2 bases and J lost 8, with 13 bases in between. CDR3: CASSQNARGDSPLHF. The CDR3, as DNA: TGCGCCAGCAGCCAAAACGCCCGGGGGGATTCACCCCTCCACTTT.

The table lists this clone with a few counts. The chain employs TRBV9 and TRBJ2-3; no reliable D call. The CDR3 length is 14 residues. Germline V gene data show CDR1 as SGDLS and CDR2 as YYNGEE. Trimming left V 2 bases short and J 3 bases short, with 10 bases between. The CDR3 spells CASSVNYRTDTQYF. As DNA, the CDR3 is TGTGCCAGCAGCGTTAACTATCGGACAGATACGCAGTATTTT.

The chain links TRBV28 to TRBJ1-2, with unresolved D. The CDR3 has 14 residues. V lost 1 base to trimming and J lost 0 bases, with 6 bases between them. CDR1 and CDR2 (germline): MDHEN, SYDVKM. The DNA for the CDR3 is TGTGCCAGCAGTTTATTACTCACTAACTATGGCTACACCTTC. Amino acids: CASSLLLTNYGYTF.

This sequence joins TRBV2 and TRBJ1-2; the match to TRBD1 covers 8 bases. The V gene's germline CDR1 is SNHLY and CDR2 FYNNEI. The CDR3 has 12 residues. V gave up 4 bases and J gave up 6 bases; unmatched junction bases: 1. CDR3 residues: CASSGTGHGYTF. CDR3 nucleotide sequence: TGTGCCAGCAGTGGGACAGGGCATGGCTACACCTTC.

V usage is TRBV28 and J usage is TRBJ1-1; 10 positions match TRBD1. Losses at the gene ends were 3 bases for V and 5 bases for J; bases not matched to a gene: 9. The germline gives CDR1 MDHEN, CDR2 SYDVKM. This CDR3 spans 16 amino acids. CDR3 sequence: CASSLGTGAGKTEAFF. CDR3 DNA sequence: TGTGCCAGCAGTTTGGGGACAGGGGCCGGGAAGACTGAAGCTTTCTTT.

The chain combines TRBV6-5 with TRBJ2-3; possibly TRBD1 for D (6 bases). Trimming removed 8 bases from V and 0 bases from J, with 12 bases in between. This CDR3 has 14 amino acids. Germline V gene sequence: CDR1 MNHEY, CDR2 SVGAGI. CDR3 residues: CASRDTVSTDTQYF. The CDR3 region has the DNA TGTGCCAGCCGGGACACAGTTAGCACAGATACGCAGTATTTT.

J is TRBJ1-2 and V is TRBV6-5; TRBD1 matches 9 bases. The CDR3 runs to 14 residues. The germline V gene encodes CDR1 MNHEY and CDR2 SVGAGI. The V and J ends lost 6 bases and 5 bases, in that order; junction bases with no gene match: 7. In DNA, the CDR3 is TGTGCCAGCAGGGGACAGGGTATGAGATATGGCTACACCTTC. It translates to CASRGQGMRYGYTF.

V usage is TRBV12-3 or TRBV12-4 and J usage is TRBJ1-1; tentatively, D is TRBD1 (5 bases). CDR3 length: 12 amino acids. Between the trimmed V and J ends, which lost 2 bases and 6 bases, there was a span of 7 bases. The CDR3: CASSLHRPEAFF. Written as DNA, the CDR3 is TGTGCCAGCAGTTTACACAGGCCTGAAGCTTTCTTT.

This clone was observed a single time. The rearrangement joins TRBV19 to TRBJ2-1, with 10 bases matching TRBD2. Trimming took 6 bases from V and 7 from J; bases not matched to a gene: 9. The CDR3 loop spans 15 amino acids. CDR1 is LNHDA and CDR2 is SQIVND in the germline V gene (reference sequence). CDR3 DNA sequence: TGTGCCAGTAGGGGACTAAGCGGGGGGGCAAATGAGCAGTTCTTC. Translated: CASRGLSGGANEQFF.

The rearrangement links TRBV10-3 to TRBJ2-3; a possible D gene is TRBD2 (7 bases). The V end was cut by 2 bases, the J end by 4 bases, with 22 bases between. Per the germline V gene, CDR1 is ENHRY and CDR2 is SYGVKD. The CDR3 is 18 residues long. DNA of the CDR3: TGTGCCATCAGTGAGCCGAAGAAAGGGGCGGGGGCCTCAGATACGCAGTATTTT. Its protein product is CAISEPKKGAGASDTQYF.

CDR3 sequence: CSIMTVSSGANVLTF. The CDR3 DNA follows: TGCAGCATAATGACTGTGAGCTCTGGGGCCAACGTCCTGACTTTC. The chain has TRBV29-1 and TRBJ2-6; D unresolved. V was trimmed by 8 bases and J by 0 bases, leaving 14 bases between them. The V gene's germline CDR1 is SQVTM and CDR2 ANQGSEA. The CDR3 is made up of 15 amino acids.

This chain connects TRBV6-6 to TRBJ1-6; the D gene is possibly TRBD1 (5 bases). V was cut by 3 bases and J by 10 bases, with 19 bases left in between. CDR1 and CDR2 from the germline V gene are MNHNY and SVGAGI (reference sequence). CDR3 length equals 16 residues. The CDR3, as DNA: TGTGCCAGCAGTTATTGGCCAGGGAAGGAAGGATCACCCCTCCACTTT. Translation gives CASSYWPGKEGSPLHF.

The CDR3 spells CASTTEGEGTDTQYF. The DNA for the CDR3 is TGTGCCAGTACCACCGAGGGGGAAGGCACAGATACGCAGTATTTT. The chain has TRBV19 and TRBJ2-3, with a tentative D call TRBD1 (6 bases). The germline CDR1 and CDR2 sequences are LNHDA and SQIVND (reference sequence). The length of the CDR3 is 15 residues. V was trimmed by 7 bases and J by 1 base, leaving 15 bases between them.

The chain has TRBV6-2 or TRBV6-3 and TRBJ2-7; D might be TRBD1 (6 bases). V lost 2 bases, J lost 3 bases, and 17 bases lay in between. The CDR3 covers 16 residues. Germline loops: CDR1 MNHEY, CDR2 SVGEGT. CDR3 amino acids: CASSYHVRQGFYEQYF. The CDR3 nucleotides read TGTGCCAGCAGTTACCATGTACGGCAGGGGTTCTACGAGCAGTACTTC.

This clone appeared a single time. The chain combines TRBV5-4 with TRBJ1-2; no reliable D call. Trimming shortened V by 1 base and J by 3 bases, and 13 bases separated the two germline ends. Looked up from germline, CDR1 is SGHNT and CDR2 is YYREEE (reference sequence). CDR3 size: 15 residues. CDR3 residues: CASSLNGLVDYGYTF. The CDR3 DNA is TGTGCCAGCAGCTTGAATGGCCTGGTGGACTATGGCTACACCTTC.

This chain connects TRBV2 to TRBJ2-4, with TRBD1 matching over 10 bases. V was clipped by 5 bases and J by 4 bases; unmatched bases: 14. The CDR3 runs 18 residues. Germline V gene lookup returns CDR1 SNHLY and CDR2 FYNNEI. The CDR3 DNA reads TGTGCCAGCAGTAAACCCGGCGAGACAGGGGGCAGTAAAAACATTCAGTACTTC. Its translation: CASSKPGETGGSKNIQYF.

This clone was recorded only once. The CDR3 protein is CASSEPGQGTHGQYF. CDR3 DNA: TGTGCCAGCAGTGAGCCGGGACAGGGCACTCACGGGCAGTACTTC. The chain combines TRBV2 with TRBJ2-7; 9 bases agree with TRBD1. This CDR3 region has 15 residues. The trim removed 3 bases at V and 9 bases at J, leaving 12 bases unmatched. The V gene's germline CDR1 is SNHLY and CDR2 FYNNEI.

V is TRBV28 and J is TRBJ1-2; D is unclear. CDR1 MDHEN and CDR2 SYDVKM come from the germline V gene. The CDR3 loop spans 14 amino acids. Trimming removed 5 bases at V and 2 bases at J, with 12 bases between. The CDR3 sequence is CASSPSRRNYGYTF. For the CDR3, the DNA is TGTGCCAGCAGTCCAAGCCGGAGAAACTATGGCTACACCTTC.

The count of this clone is one. V and J are TRBV7-8 and TRBJ2-7, with TRBD2 matching over 13 bases. Trimming cost V 1 base and J 4 bases; bases outside gene matches: 4. This CDR3 contains 16 residues. From germline, CDR1 is SGHVS and CDR2 FQNEAQ. CDR3 DNA sequence: TGTGCCAGCAGCTTAGAACTAGCGGGGGGGGCTTACGAGCAGTACTTC. This gives the protein CASSLELAGGAYEQYF.